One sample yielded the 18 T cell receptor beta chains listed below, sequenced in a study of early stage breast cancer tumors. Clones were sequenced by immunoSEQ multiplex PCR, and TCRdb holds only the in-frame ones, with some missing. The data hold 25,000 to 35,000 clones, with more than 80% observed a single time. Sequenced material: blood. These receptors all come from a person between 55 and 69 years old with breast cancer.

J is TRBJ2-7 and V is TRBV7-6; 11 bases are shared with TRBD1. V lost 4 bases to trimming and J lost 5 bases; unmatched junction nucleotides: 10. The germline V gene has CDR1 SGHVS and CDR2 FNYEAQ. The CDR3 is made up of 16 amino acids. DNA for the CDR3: TGTGCCAGCAGCTCGCCCGGACAGGGGGCAGTCCACGAGCAGTACTTC. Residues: CASSSPGQGAVHEQYF. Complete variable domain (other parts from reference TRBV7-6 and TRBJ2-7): GAGVSQSPRYKVTKRGQDVALRCDPISGHVSLYWYRQALGQGPEFLTYFNYEAQQDKSGLPNDRFSAERPEGSISTLTIQRTEQRDSAMYRCASSSPGQGAVHEQYFGPGTRLTVT.

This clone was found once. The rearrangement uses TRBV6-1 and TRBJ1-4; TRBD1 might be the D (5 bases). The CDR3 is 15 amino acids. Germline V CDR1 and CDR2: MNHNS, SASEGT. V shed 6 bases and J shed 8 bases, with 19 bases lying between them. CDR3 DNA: TGTGCCAGCAGATCAACAGGAGTTAGTGGAGAAAAACTGTTTTTT. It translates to CASRSTGVSGEKLFF.

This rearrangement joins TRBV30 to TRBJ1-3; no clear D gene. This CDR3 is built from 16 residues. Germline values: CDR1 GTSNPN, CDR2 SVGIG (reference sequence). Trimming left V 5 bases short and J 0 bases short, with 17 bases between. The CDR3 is CAWRRGRTYSGNTIYF. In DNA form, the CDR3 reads TGTGCCTGGCGGAGAGGGCGGACTTACTCTGGAAACACCATATATTTT.

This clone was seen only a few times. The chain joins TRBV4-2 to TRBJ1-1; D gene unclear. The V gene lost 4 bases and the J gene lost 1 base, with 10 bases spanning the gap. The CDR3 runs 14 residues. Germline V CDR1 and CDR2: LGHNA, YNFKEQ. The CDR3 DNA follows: TGTGCCAGCAGCCCTCCACGCGGGAACACTGAAGCTTTCTTT. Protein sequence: CASSPPRGNTEAFF.

CDR3 DNA: TGTGCCACCGGGCGTAGCTCCTTTCGCGGGGAGCAGTACTTC. Residues: CATGRSSFRGEQYF. V and J are TRBV15 and TRBJ2-7; D is possibly TRBD2 (5 bases). The CDR3 contains 14 residues. V lost 8 bases to trimming and J lost 7 bases, with 21 bases between them. CDR1 is LNHNV, CDR2 YYDKDF, per germline (reference sequence). Based on the CDR3 plus reference TRBV15 and TRBJ2-7, the full variable domain is DAMVIQNPRYQVTQFGKPVTLSCSQTLNHNVMYWYQQKSSQAPKLLFHYYDKDFNNEADTPDNFQSRRPNTSFCFLDIRSPGLGDTAMYLCATGRSSFRGEQYFGPGTRLTVT.

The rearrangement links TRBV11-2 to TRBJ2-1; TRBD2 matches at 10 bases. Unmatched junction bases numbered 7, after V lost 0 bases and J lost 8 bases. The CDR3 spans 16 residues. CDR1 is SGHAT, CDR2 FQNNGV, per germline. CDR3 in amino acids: CASSLDAASGSYEQFF. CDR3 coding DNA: TGTGCCAGCAGCTTAGATGCGGCTAGCGGGAGCTATGAGCAGTTCTTC.

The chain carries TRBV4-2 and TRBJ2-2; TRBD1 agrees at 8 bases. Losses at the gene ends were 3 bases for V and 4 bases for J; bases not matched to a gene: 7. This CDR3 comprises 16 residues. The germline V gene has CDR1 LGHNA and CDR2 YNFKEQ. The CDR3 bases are TGTGCCAGCAGCCAGTTTGACAGGGGCCCCACCGGGGAGCTGTTTTTT. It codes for CASSQFDRGPTGELFF.

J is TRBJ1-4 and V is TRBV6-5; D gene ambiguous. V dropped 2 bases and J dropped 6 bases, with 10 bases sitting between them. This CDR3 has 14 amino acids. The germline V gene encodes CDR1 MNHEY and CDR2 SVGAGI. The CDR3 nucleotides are TGTGCCAGCAGTTACGGGGAGGCCGATGAAAAACTGTTTTTT. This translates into CASSYGEADEKLFF.

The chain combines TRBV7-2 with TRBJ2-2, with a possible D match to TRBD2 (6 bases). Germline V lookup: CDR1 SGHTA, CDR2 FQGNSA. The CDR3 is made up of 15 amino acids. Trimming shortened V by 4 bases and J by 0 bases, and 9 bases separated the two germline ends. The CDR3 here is CASSSTSTNTGELFF. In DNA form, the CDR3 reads TGTGCCAGCAGCTCTACTAGCACGAACACCGGGGAGCTGTTTTTT.

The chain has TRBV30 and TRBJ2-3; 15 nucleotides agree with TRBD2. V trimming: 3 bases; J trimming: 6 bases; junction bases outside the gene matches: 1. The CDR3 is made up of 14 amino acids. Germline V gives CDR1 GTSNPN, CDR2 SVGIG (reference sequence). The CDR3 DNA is TGTGCCTGGAGCGGGACTAGCGGGGGGGATACGCAGTATTTT. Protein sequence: CAWSGTSGGDTQYF.

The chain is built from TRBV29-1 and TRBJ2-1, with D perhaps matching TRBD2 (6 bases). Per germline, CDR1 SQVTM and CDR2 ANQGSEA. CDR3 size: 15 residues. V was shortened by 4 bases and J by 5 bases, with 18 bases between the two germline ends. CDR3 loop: CSVGSGGAGNNEQFF. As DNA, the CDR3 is TGCAGCGTTGGGTCCGGAGGGGCGGGAAACAATGAGCAGTTCTTC.

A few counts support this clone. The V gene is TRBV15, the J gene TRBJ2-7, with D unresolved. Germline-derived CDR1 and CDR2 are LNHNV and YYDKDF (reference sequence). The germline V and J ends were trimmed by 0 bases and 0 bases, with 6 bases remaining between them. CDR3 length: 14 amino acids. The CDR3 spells CATSRDFGSYEQYF. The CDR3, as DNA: TGTGCCACCAGCAGAGATTTCGGCTCCTACGAGCAGTACTTC.

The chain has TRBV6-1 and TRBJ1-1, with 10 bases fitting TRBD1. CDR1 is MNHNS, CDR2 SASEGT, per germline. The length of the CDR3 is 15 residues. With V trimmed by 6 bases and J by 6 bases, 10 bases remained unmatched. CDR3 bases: TGTGCCAGCAGGGGGGACAGGGGTCCCAACGCTGAAGCTTTCTTT. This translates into CASRGDRGPNAEAFF.

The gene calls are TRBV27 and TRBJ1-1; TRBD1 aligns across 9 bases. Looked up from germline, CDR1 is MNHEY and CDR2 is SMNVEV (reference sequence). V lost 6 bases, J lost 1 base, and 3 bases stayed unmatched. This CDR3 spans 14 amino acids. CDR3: CASRKQGANTEAFF. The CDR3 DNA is TGTGCCAGCAGGAAACAGGGGGCGAACACTGAAGCTTTCTTT.

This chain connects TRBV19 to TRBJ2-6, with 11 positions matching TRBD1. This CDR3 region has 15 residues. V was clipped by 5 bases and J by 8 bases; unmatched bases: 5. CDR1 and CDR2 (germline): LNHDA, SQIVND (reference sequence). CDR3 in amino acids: CASSPGQGASNVLTF. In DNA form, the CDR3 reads TGTGCCAGTAGTCCCGGACAGGGGGCATCCAACGTCCTGACTTTC.

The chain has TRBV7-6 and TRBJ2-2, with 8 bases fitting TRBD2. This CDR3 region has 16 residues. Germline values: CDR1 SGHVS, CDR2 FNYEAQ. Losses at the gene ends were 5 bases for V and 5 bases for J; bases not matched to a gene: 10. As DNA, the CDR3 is TGTGCCAGCAGCCCCTCGGGGGGGTTGGGTACCGGGGAGCTGTTTTTT. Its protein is CASSPSGGLGTGELFF.

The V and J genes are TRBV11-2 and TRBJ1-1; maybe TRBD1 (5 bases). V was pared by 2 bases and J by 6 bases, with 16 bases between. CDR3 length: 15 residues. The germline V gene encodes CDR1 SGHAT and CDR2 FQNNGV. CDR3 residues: CASSLSWQGGAEAFF. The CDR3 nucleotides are TGTGCCAGCAGCTTATCCTGGCAGGGTGGCGCTGAAGCTTTCTTT.

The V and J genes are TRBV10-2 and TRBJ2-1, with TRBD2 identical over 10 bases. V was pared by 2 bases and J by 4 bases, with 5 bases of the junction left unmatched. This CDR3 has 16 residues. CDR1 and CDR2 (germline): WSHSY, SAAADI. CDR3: CASSETLAGDYNEQFF. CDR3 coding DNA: TGCGCCAGCAGTGAGACTCTAGCGGGAGATTACAATGAGCAGTTCTTC.